Listed below are T cell receptor beta chains from one sample, sequenced in a study of cytomegalovirus exposure and HLA in healthy donors. TCRdb's copy holds only in-frame clones and misses some; the assay was immunoSEQ multiplex PCR. The top ten clones hold 3.5% to 5.5% of a sample with about 150,000 clones, about nine tenths of them seen once. Source material: PBMCs. The receptors shown here come from a man younger than 35 in good health and CMV-seropositive. CDR3s include the opening cysteine and the closing phenylalanine or tryptophan. The D gene is left open where the match is weak. Not all rows give a size; the values are once, few, many and, for expanded clones, a class.

J,V,size,D,CDR3,DNA
TRBJ1-1,TRBV7-8,.,.,CASSSGQNTEAFF,TGTGCCAGCAGCTCAGGTCAAAACACTGAAGCTTTCTTT
TRBJ2-1,TRBV28,.,TRBD1,CASSPGQAQGEQFF,TGTGCCAGCAGTCCGGGACAGGCTCAGGGGGAGCAGTTCTTC
TRBJ2-1,TRBV7-9,once,.,CASSFGRGTNEQFF,TGTGCCAGCAGCTTCGGCAGGGGAACTAATGAGCAGTTCTTC
TRBJ1-5,TRBV27,.,.,CASSFSGASHQPQHF,TGTGCCAGCAGCTTCAGCGGGGCGTCCCATCAGCCCCAGCATTTT
TRBJ1-1,TRBV19,once,.,CASRDPGGNTEAFF,TGTGCCAGTAGGGATCCGGGGGGAAACACTGAAGCTTTCTTT
TRBJ2-3,TRBV9,.,TRBD1,CASSSTGGGRDTQYF,TGTGCCAGCAGCTCTACAGGGGGAGGTAGAGATACGCAGTATTTT
TRBJ2-2,TRBV5-4,.,.,CASSLDRWNTGELFF,TGTGCCAGCAGCTTGGACAGGTGGAACACCGGGGAGCTGTTTTTT
TRBJ2-2,TRBV19,few,.,CASSTGAGELFF,TGTGCCAGTAGTACGGGGGCCGGGGAGCTGTTTTTT
TRBJ1-1,TRBV5-1,.,TRBD1,CASSLNPRDSTMNTEAFF,TGCGCCAGCAGCCTCAACCCTCGGGACAGCACTATGAACACTGAAGCTTTCTTT
TRBJ2-1,TRBV25-1,.,TRBD2,CASNGISGRAVEQFF,TGTGCCAGCAATGGTATCAGCGGGAGGGCCGTTGAGCAGTTCTTC
TRBJ1-2,TRBV15,.,.,CATSRSGDYGYTF,TGTGCCACCAGCAGATCAGGGGACTATGGCTACACCTTC
TRBJ2-2,TRBV6-5,.,.,CASSDRNTGELFF,TGTGCCAGCAGTGACAGGAACACCGGGGAGCTGTTTTTT
TRBJ1-5,TRBV7-2,.,TRBD1,CASSLGGTGGGQPQHF,TGTGCCAGCAGCTTAGGAGGGACAGGGGGCGGTCAGCCCCAGCATTTT
TRBJ2-2,TRBV5-1,.,TRBD1,CASSLVYAGGATGELFF,TGCGCCAGCAGCTTGGTTTACGCAGGGGGCGCAACCGGGGAGCTGTTTTTT
TRBJ1-1,TRBV5-1,.,.,CASSLLAGSAEAFF,TGCGCCAGCAGCTTGCTCGCGGGGAGCGCTGAAGCTTTCTTT
TRBJ1-2,TRBV4-1,.,.,CASSQGAGIYGYTF,TGCGCCAGCAGCCAAGGGGCAGGTATCTATGGCTACACCTTC
TRBJ2-7,TRBV7-9,.,.,CASSAWVARTREQYF,TGTGCCAGCAGCGCATGGGTAGCGAGAACGCGGGAGCAGTACTTC
TRBJ2-7,TRBV10-2,.,TRBD2,CASSEGGPGQYF,TGCGCCAGCAGCGAGGGAGGGCCAGGGCAGTACTTC
TRBJ2-1,TRBV6-6,.,TRBD2,CASSPTPLAGRNEQFF,TGTGCCAGCAGTCCAACTCCTCTAGCGGGACGCAATGAGCAGTTCTTC
TRBJ2-7,TRBV5-3,.,TRBD2,CARSPTGGGRTGVQYF,TGTGCCAGAAGCCCCACGGGTGGCGGGAGGACGGGGGTGCAGTACTTC
TRBJ2-2,TRBV5-1,.,.,CASSLVAANTGELFF,TGCGCCAGCAGCTTGGTGGCGGCGAACACCGGGGAGCTGTTTTTT
TRBJ1-1,TRBV9,.,.,CASSGTTGRSFF,TGTGCCAGCAGCGGTACGACAGGCCGATCTTTCTTT
TRBJ1-1,TRBV7-9,once,.,CASSLRGNTEAFF,TGTGCCAGCAGCTTGAGAGGAAACACTGAAGCTTTCTTT
TRBJ1-2,TRBV5-6,once,.,CASSLPGYGYTF,TGTGCCAGCAGCTTGCCGGGCTATGGCTACACCTTC
TRBJ1-1,TRBV10-1,.,TRBD1,CASISDRGGFTEAFF,TGCGCCAGCATTTCGGACAGGGGTGGTTTCACTGAAGCTTTCTTT
TRBJ2-3,TRBV4-1,.,.,CASSQGTGVQDTQYF,TGCGCCAGCAGCCAAGGGACGGGGGTCCAAGATACGCAGTATTTT